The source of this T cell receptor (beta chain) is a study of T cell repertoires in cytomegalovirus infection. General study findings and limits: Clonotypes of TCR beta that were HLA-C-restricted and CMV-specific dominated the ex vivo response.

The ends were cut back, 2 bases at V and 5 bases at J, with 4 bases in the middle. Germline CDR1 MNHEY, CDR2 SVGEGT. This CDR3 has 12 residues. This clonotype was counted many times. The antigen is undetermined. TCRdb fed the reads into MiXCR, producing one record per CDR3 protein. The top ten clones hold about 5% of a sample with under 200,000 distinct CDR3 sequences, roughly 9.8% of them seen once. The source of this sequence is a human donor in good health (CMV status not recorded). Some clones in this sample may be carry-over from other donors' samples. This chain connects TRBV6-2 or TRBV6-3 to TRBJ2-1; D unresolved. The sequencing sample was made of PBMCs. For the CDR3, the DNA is TGTGCCAGCAGTTACGGGAACAATGAGCAGTTCTTC. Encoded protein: CASSYGNNEQFF.